The 31 T cell receptor beta chains presented below share a single source sample, sequenced in a study of T cells in localized non-small cell lung cancer. The method was immunoSEQ multiplex PCR; TCRdb's version includes in-frame clones alone and lacks a portion of them. The sample has about 21,000 clones, 65% to 85% seen once. The specimen was peripheral blood, collected before any cancer treatment. Receptors were obtained from a man aged 35 to 69 with stage I lung adenocarcinoma.

The chain employs TRBV27 and TRBJ2-7; the D is unclear. With 5 bases removed from V and 8 bases from J, the gap between germline ends came to 16 bases. This CDR3 is built from 13 residues. Germline V CDR1 and CDR2: MNHEY, SMNVEV (reference sequence). The CDR3 region has the DNA TGTGCCAGCAGTACCTACCGGGCCACGAAGCAGTACTTC. Protein: CASSTYRATKQYF.

The chain links TRBV28 to TRBJ1-1; D might be TRBD1 (6 bases). This CDR3 contains 14 residues. Germline V CDR1 and CDR2: MDHEN, SYDVKM. Trimming left V 7 bases short and J 0 bases short, with 12 bases between. The CDR3 loop is CASKLTGMNTEAFF. As DNA, the CDR3 is TGTGCCAGCAAATTGACAGGAATGAACACTGAAGCTTTCTTT.

J is TRBJ2-3 and V is TRBV4-3; D gene unclear. The V gene lost 0 bases and the J gene lost 6 bases, with 10 bases spanning the gap. This CDR3 is 14 amino acids long. Per germline, CDR1 LGHNA and CDR2 YSLEER. The CDR3 loop is CASSQEVLRDTQYF. DNA for the CDR3: TGCGCCAGCAGCCAAGAAGTTCTAAGGGATACGCAGTATTTT.

This clone has just a few counts. The rearrangement joins TRBV5-6 to TRBJ2-5; no clear D gene. The germline gives CDR1 SGHDT, CDR2 YYEEEE. V dropped 4 bases and J dropped 7 bases, with 17 bases sitting between them. The CDR3 has 14 amino acids. The CDR3 DNA is TGTGCCAGCAGCCCCCTCGGTTCCTGGGGGACCCAGTACTTC. This sequence encodes CASSPLGSWGTQYF.

This clone was detected a few times. The chain couples TRBV5-6 to TRBJ1-1; TRBD1 aligns across 7 bases. The CDR3 has 13 residues. The germline CDR1 and CDR2 sequences are SGHDT and YYEEEE. Unmatched junction bases numbered 3, after V lost 3 bases and J lost 4 bases. The CDR3 spells CASSSTGSTEAFF. DNA of the CDR3: TGTGCCAGCAGCTCGACAGGGAGCACTGAAGCTTTCTTT.

The chain employs TRBV28 and TRBJ1-5, with 12 bases lining up with TRBD1. J gave up 5 bases and V 5 bases, and 4 bases lay outside the gene matches. CDR1 is MDHEN and CDR2 is SYDVKM in the germline V gene. This CDR3 has 15 amino acids. The CDR3 protein is CASSPRDRGHQPQHF. In DNA, the CDR3 is TGTGCCAGCAGTCCCCGGGACAGGGGGCATCAGCCCCAGCATTTT.

The V and J genes are TRBV29-1 and TRBJ2-5, with D maybe TRBD1 (7 bases). The germline V and J ends were trimmed by 8 bases and 3 bases, with 19 bases remaining between them. Germline V gene data show CDR1 as SQVTM and CDR2 as ANQGSEA. This CDR3 is built from 14 residues. The CDR3 loop is CSSRGGTDKETQYF. CDR3 in DNA: TGCAGCAGTCGTGGGGGGACAGATAAAGAGACCCAGTACTTC.

This clone was seen a single time. V usage is TRBV18 and J usage is TRBJ1-3; D might be TRBD1 (5 bases). Per germline, CDR1 KGHSH and CDR2 LQKENI. The length of the CDR3 is 16 residues. Trimming pared 5 bases from V and 0 bases from J, leaving 14 bases between. CDR3 sequence (DNA): TGTGCCAGCTCAACCAGTCGGGGGAGCTCTGGAAACACCATATATTTT. This encodes CASSTSRGSSGNTIYF.

Remarks on this clone: In the same sample, other DNA sequences code for this CDR3. V and J are TRBV9 and TRBJ1-4; tentatively, D is TRBD1 (5 bases). CDR3 length equals 14 residues. The V gene's germline CDR1 is SGDLS and CDR2 YYNGEE. V lost 1 base and J lost 8, with 12 bases in between. Here the CDR3 reads CASSVSGGREKLFF. CDR3 coding DNA: TGTGCCAGCAGCGTATCCGGGGGTAGGGAAAAACTGTTTTTT.

CDR3 region: CASSLEVNQETQYF. The CDR3 DNA sequence: TGTGCCAGCAGCTTAGAGGTCAACCAAGAGACCCAGTACTTC. This rearrangement joins TRBV7-2 to TRBJ2-5; no clear D gene. Trimming stripped 1 base from V and 0 bases from J, with 6 bases between. CDR1 is SGHTA, CDR2 FQGNSA, per germline. The length of the CDR3 is 14 residues.

V usage is TRBV19 and J usage is TRBJ2-3; D gene unclear. Trimming removed 5 bases at V and 0 bases at J, with 15 bases between. This CDR3 contains 16 residues. Germline lookup yields CDR1 LNHDA and CDR2 SQIVND (reference sequence). CDR3 sequence reads: CASSSLVRISTDTQYF. Written as DNA, the CDR3 is TGTGCCAGTAGTTCCTTGGTCCGGATTAGCACAGATACGCAGTATTTT.

The chain employs TRBV7-2 and TRBJ2-1; no firm D call. The CDR3 is 14 amino acids. Germline V CDR1 and CDR2: SGHTA, FQGNSA. Trimming took off 3 bases at V and 10 bases at J, with 16 bases between the two ends. CDR3 sequence (DNA): TGTGCCAGCAGCTTCGGTGCGGCCCGACGGGAGCAGTTCTTC. It encodes CASSFGAARREQFF.

The V gene is TRBV21-1, the J gene TRBJ2-5; the D call TRBD2 from the table was never checked on the DNA. TRBV21-1 is a pseudogene. This CDR3 is built from 13 residues. As DNA, the CDR3 is TGTGCCAGCACCCAGGGACTACTGGAGACCCAGTACTTC. The encoded protein is CASTQGLLETQYF.

The rearrangement joins TRBV28 to TRBJ2-7; the D is unclear. Trimming removed 5 bases at V and 5 bases at J, with 19 bases between. Per germline, CDR1 MDHEN and CDR2 SYDVKM. The CDR3 length is 15 residues. CDR3 in DNA: TGTGCCAGCAGTCCCGAGGCCCCCCACATTGACGAGCAGTACTTC. Protein product: CASSPEAPHIDEQYF.

A few counts support this clone. This chain uses TRBV10-3 with TRBJ2-7, with D tentatively TRBD1 (6 bases). The CDR3 spans 14 residues. The ends were cut back, 6 bases at V and 2 bases at J, with 14 bases in the middle. Germline V gene sequence: CDR1 ENHRY, CDR2 SYGVKD. The CDR3 DNA sequence: TGTGCCATCAGGGGGGCCGAGGGCGCCTACGAGCAGTACTTC. Encoded protein: CAIRGAEGAYEQYF.

The chain recombines TRBV5-6 with TRBJ1-3; no reliable D call. This CDR3 region has 17 residues. In germline, CDR1 is SGHDT, CDR2 YYEEEE. V was clipped by 0 bases and J by 4 bases, with 17 bases between them. The CDR3 sequence: CASSLAGRRLRGNTIYF. The CDR3 DNA follows: TGTGCCAGCAGCTTGGCGGGCCGCCGTCTACGCGGAAACACCATATATTTT.

The genes are TRBV30 and TRBJ1-2, with D unclear. Germline CDR1 is GTSNPN and CDR2 is SVGIG (reference sequence). V was clipped by 4 bases and J by 7 bases, with 19 bases between them. The CDR3 has 14 residues. The DNA of the CDR3 is TGTGCCTGGACCCTAAAGGATAGGGATAGTGGCTACACCTTC. Encoded protein: CAWTLKDRDSGYTF.

The chain recombines TRBV25-1 with TRBJ1-5; no reliable D call. This CDR3 region has 16 residues. The V end lost 6 bases, the J end lost 4 bases, and 19 bases lay between the germline ends. Germline V CDR1 and CDR2: MGHDK, SYGVNS. CDR3 sequence: CASSYPLRWRNQPQHF. As DNA, the CDR3 is TGTGCCAGCAGCTACCCTTTGCGATGGAGGAATCAGCCCCAGCATTTT.

The chain employs TRBV7-8 and TRBJ2-3; D not resolved. This CDR3 spans 13 amino acids. Per the germline V gene, CDR1 is SGHVS and CDR2 is FQNEAQ. The V and J ends lost 4 bases and 4 bases respectively, with 9 bases between them. The CDR3 DNA reads TGTGCCAGCAGCTCGTTTCGCGCAGATACGCAGTATTTT. It codes for CASSSFRADTQYF. The full variable domain, in which reference TRBV7-8 and TRBJ2-3 provide the parts outside the CDR3, is GAGVSQSPRYKVAKRGQDVALRCDPISGHVSLFWYQQALGQGPEFLTYFQNEAQLDKSGLPSDRFFAERPEGSVSTLKIQRTQQEDSAVYLCASSSFRADTQYFGPGTRLTVL.

This clone was counted only a few times. The chain carries TRBV4-1 and TRBJ1-4; D is unresolved. CDR3 size: 15 residues. Germline assignment: CDR1 MGHRA and CDR2 YSYEKL. V was trimmed by 1 base and J by 5 bases, leaving 11 bases between them. DNA for the CDR3: TGCGCCAGCAGCCAAGCTTCCGGACCAAATGAAAAACTGTTTTTT. This translates into CASSQASGPNEKLFF.

The CDR3 region is CASSQDRTGGNTIYF. For the CDR3, the DNA is TGCGCCAGCAGCCAAGATCGCACAGGCGGGAACACCATATATTTT. The V gene is TRBV4-3, the J gene TRBJ1-3, with D tentatively TRBD1 (5 bases). From germline, CDR1 is LGHNA and CDR2 YSLEER. V shed 0 bases and J shed 7 bases, with 13 bases lying between them. This CDR3 comprises 15 residues.

The V call is TRBV30, the J call TRBJ1-5; 9 bases match TRBD1. CDR1 is GTSNPN and CDR2 is SVGIG in the germline V gene (reference sequence). Trimming cost V 3 bases and J 1 base; bases outside gene matches: 4. The CDR3 sequence is 15 residues long. The CDR3, as DNA: TGTGCCTGGAGGCAACAGGGGGCGAGCAATCAGCCCCAGCATTTT. Encoded protein: CAWRQQGASNQPQHF.

The chain combines TRBV19 with TRBJ1-5; 7 bases agree with TRBD1. The CDR3 has 14 residues. Germline lookup yields CDR1 LNHDA and CDR2 SQIVND (reference sequence). J was trimmed by 2 bases and V by 10 bases; bases with no gene match: 8. The CDR3 is CATNDRVGNQPQHF. CDR3 coding DNA: TGTGCCACCAACGACAGGGTAGGCAATCAGCCCCAGCATTTT.

The chain uses TRBV18 and TRBJ2-2; the match to TRBD1 covers 8 bases. Trimming removed 2 bases from V and 5 bases from J; junction bases left unmatched: 13. The germline gives CDR1 KGHSH, CDR2 LQKENI. There are 18 residues in the CDR3. For the CDR3, the DNA is TGTGCCAGCTCACCAATCCCGACAGGGGAGTTGGGGACCGGGGAGCTGTTTTTT. This sequence encodes CASSPIPTGELGTGELFF.

The chain is built from TRBV5-4 and TRBJ2-7, with D unresolved. CDR3 length: 12 residues. Per the germline V gene, CDR1 is SGHNT and CDR2 is YYREEE (reference sequence). Deletions cut 5 bases from V and 5 bases from J, with 11 bases between. The CDR3 region is CASSPDRNEQYF. The CDR3 nucleotides read TGTGCCAGCAGTCCAGACCGGAACGAGCAGTACTTC.

V usage is TRBV15 and J usage is TRBJ2-5; either TRBD1 or TRBD2 may fit D (7 bases each). The end of the DNA is better explained by TRBJ2-7, so the J call may be wrong. This CDR3 spans 16 amino acids. In germline, CDR1 is LNHNV, CDR2 YYDKDF (reference sequence). For the CDR3, the DNA is TGTGCCACCAGCAGAGATAGCGGCAGGGGGGGCTACGAGCAGTACTTC. Protein product: CATSRDSGRGGYEQYF.

The gene calls are TRBV5-1 and TRBJ1-1; 7 bases fit TRBD1. Germline assignment: CDR1 SGHRS and CDR2 YFSETQ. The CDR3 loop spans 14 amino acids. Trimming cost V 7 bases and J 1 base; bases outside gene matches: 7. The CDR3 region has the DNA TGCGCCAGCCGACCGACAGGGTCGAACACTGAAGCTTTCTTT. Translation: CASRPTGSNTEAFF.

This clone was seen more than once but under ten times. J is TRBJ2-6 and V is TRBV5-1; the D is unclear. V was pared by 1 base and J by 1 base, with 6 bases between. The CDR3 extends over 15 amino acids. CDR1 is SGHRS, CDR2 YFSETQ, per germline. The CDR3 loop is CASSLSASGANVLTF. DNA of the CDR3: TGCGCCAGCAGCTTGTCGGCATCTGGGGCCAACGTCCTGACTTTC.

V is TRBV5-6 and J is TRBJ2-7; D is uncertain. This CDR3 has 13 amino acids. V lost 0 bases and J 3 bases, leaving 7 bases between the germline ends. CDR1 SGHDT and CDR2 YYEEEE come from the germline V gene. This CDR3 reads CASSLVLHYEQYF. Here the CDR3 DNA reads TGTGCCAGCAGCTTGGTACTCCACTACGAGCAGTACTTC.

Here the CDR3 reads CASRTGNTEAFF. DNA for the CDR3: TGTGCCAGCAGGACAGGGAACACTGAAGCTTTCTTT. This chain connects TRBV6-6 to TRBJ1-1; TRBD1 might be the D (6 bases). In germline, CDR1 is MNHNY, CDR2 SVGAGI (reference sequence). Between the trimmed V and J ends, which lost 6 bases and 1 base, there was a span of 6 bases. There are 12 residues in the CDR3.

The chain joins TRBV15 to TRBJ2-1; D gene unclear. The CDR3 totals 14 residues. Germline lookup yields CDR1 LNHNV and CDR2 YYDKDF (reference sequence). V was clipped by 9 bases and J by 1 base, with 13 bases between them. The CDR3 DNA sequence: TGTGCCACTAAAAGGTTTGGGTCCTACAATGAGCAGTTCTTC. It is translated as CATKRFGSYNEQFF.